The 11 T cell receptor beta chains below come from one sample, sequenced in a study of blood T cell repertoires in COVID-19. This table comes from immunoSEQ multiplex PCR, and its TCRdb copy is limited to in-frame clones, with some not included. The sample yields more than 85,000 clones, about nine tenths seen once. The sample taken for sequencing was peripheral blood. Receptors were obtained from a woman aged 70-85 years with acute or convalescent COVID-19.

The chain recombines TRBV6-2 or TRBV6-3 with TRBJ1-1, with 7 bases that match TRBD1. The CDR3 length is 13 residues. The ends lost 2 bases at V and 10 bases at J; junction bases unmatched: 7. The germline gives CDR1 MNHEY, CDR2 SVGEGT. CDR3 bases: TGTGCCAGCAGTTACGGGGGACAGCCCACAGCTTTCTTT. Protein: CASSYGGQPTAFF.

The chain couples TRBV9 to TRBJ1-4, with a possible D match to TRBD1 (5 bases). Germline CDR1 is SGDLS and CDR2 is YYNGEE. CDR3 length: 14 residues. Between the trimmed V and J ends, which lost 1 base and 5 bases, there was a span of 9 bases. The CDR3 coding sequence is TGTGCCAGCAGCGTATCGGGGGGGAATGAAAAACTGTTTTTT. It yields the protein CASSVSGGNEKLFF.

Written as DNA, the CDR3 is TGTGCCAGCAGTCTGGAGGACTCCTACGAGCAGTACTTC. Amino acids: CASSLEDSYEQYF. The chain combines TRBV6-5 with TRBJ2-7, with D maybe TRBD2 (5 bases). V lost 5 bases, J lost 0 bases, and 8 bases lay in between. Germline assignment: CDR1 MNHEY and CDR2 SVGAGI. The CDR3 runs 13 residues.

V usage is TRBV5-1 and J usage is TRBJ2-2, with a tentative D call TRBD1 (5 bases). Trimming pared 6 bases from V and 2 bases from J, leaving 17 bases between. Germline V lookup: CDR1 SGHRS, CDR2 YFSETQ. The CDR3 runs 16 residues. CDR3 residues: CASTPDRQTNTGELFF. The CDR3 coding sequence is TGCGCCAGCACCCCGGACCGACAGACAAACACCGGGGAGCTGTTTTTT.

The V gene is TRBV27, the J gene TRBJ1-5; 11 nucleotides align to TRBD1. The CDR3 consists of 18 residues. CDR1 MNHEY and CDR2 SMNVEV come from the germline V gene (reference sequence). The ends lost 2 bases at V and 0 bases at J; junction bases unmatched: 6. CDR3 sequence reads: CASSLRTGTGGSNQPQHF. CDR3 in DNA: TGTGCCAGCAGTTTACGGACCGGGACAGGGGGTAGCAATCAGCCCCAGCATTTT.

The gene calls are TRBV27 and TRBJ1-1; 8 bases are a match to TRBD1. There are 14 residues in the CDR3. V was pared by 5 bases and J by 8 bases, with 10 bases of the junction left unmatched. The germline CDR1 and CDR2 sequences are MNHEY and SMNVEV (reference sequence). The CDR3 region is CASSLLRDRGEAFF. DNA for the CDR3: TGTGCCAGCAGTCTACTGAGAGACAGGGGAGAAGCTTTCTTT.

This chain connects TRBV5-1 to TRBJ2-1, with 9 bases matching TRBD2. The CDR3 contains 18 residues. Trimming took 0 bases from V and 9 from J; bases not matched to a gene: 16. Germline CDR1 and CDR2: SGHRS and YFSETQ. The CDR3 sequence is CASSLAQLAGRPDGEQFF. CDR3 sequence (DNA): TGCGCCAGCAGCTTGGCCCAACTAGCGGGCCGCCCGGATGGTGAGCAGTTCTTC.

The table lists this clone with a few counts. The chain carries TRBV28 and TRBJ1-5; 11 nucleotides line up with TRBD1. J lost 5 bases, V lost 3 bases, and 9 bases had no gene match. There are 17 residues in the CDR3. CDR1 and CDR2 (germline): MDHEN, SYDVKM. The chain's CDR3 is CASSLTRTGGFDQPQHF. The CDR3 coding sequence is TGTGCCAGCAGTTTGACCCGGACAGGGGGCTTCGATCAGCCCCAGCATTTT.

The V gene is TRBV10-2, the J gene TRBJ1-3; D is perhaps TRBD1 (6 bases). Germline V CDR1 and CDR2: WSHSY, SAAADI. V dropped 4 bases and J dropped 0 bases, with 16 bases sitting between them. This CDR3 contains 17 residues. The CDR3 coding sequence is TGCGCCAGCAGTGCCCCGGACAGCCCGAGCTCTGGAAACACCATATATTTT. As protein: CASSAPDSPSSGNTIYF.

The rearrangement uses TRBV28 and TRBJ2-7; TRBD1 matches 12 bases. Looked up from germline, CDR1 is MDHEN and CDR2 is SYDVKM. V was pared by 6 bases and J by 9 bases, with 12 bases of the junction left unmatched. This CDR3 region has 15 residues. CDR3 protein: CASSSMGQGAQGQYV. Written as DNA, the CDR3 is TGTGCCAGCAGCTCCATGGGACAGGGGGCGCAGGGGCAGTACGTC.

This clone occurred a few times. The chain uses TRBV9 and TRBJ1-2; D unresolved. Trimming took 4 bases from V and 2 from J, leaving 6 bases between them. The CDR3 is 12 amino acids. CDR1 SGDLS and CDR2 YYNGEE come from the germline V gene. Here the CDR3 DNA reads TGTGCCAGCAGCCAATCCAACTATGGCTACACCTTC. This encodes CASSQSNYGYTF.